The 25 T cell receptor beta chains below come from one sample, sequenced in a study of blood T cell repertoires in COVID-19. TCRdb's table, derived via immunoSEQ multiplex PCR, lists solely in-frame clones and lacks some. Found here are 160,000 or so clones, about 83% of them singletons; the top ten hold about 15%. The sample consisted of peripheral blood. The receptor source for this set is a woman aged 80 or over with acute or convalescent COVID-19.

This clone has a single count. Here the CDR3 DNA reads TGCGCTGAGGGAGTGGACAGGGGTGAAAAACTGTTTTTT. Its translation: CAEGVDRGEKLFF. The chain uses TRBV29-1 and TRBJ1-4; the match to TRBD1 covers 9 bases. There are 13 residues in the CDR3. Germline V gene sequence: CDR1 SQVTM, CDR2 ANQGSEA.

Comments on this clone: The sample has other DNA sequences that encode this CDR3 too. J is TRBJ1-5 and V is TRBV2; D might be TRBD1 (6 bases). V lost 8 bases and J lost 4, with 12 bases in between. The CDR3 loop spans 13 amino acids. Germline CDR1 is SNHLY and CDR2 is FYNNEI. Here the CDR3 DNA reads TGTGCCAGCGTACAGGGACCTAATCAGCCCCAGCATTTT. Translating gives CASVQGPNQPQHF. The full variable domain, with the rest looked up from reference TRBV2 and TRBJ1-5, is EPEVTQTPSHQVTQMGQEVILRCVPISNHLYFYWYRQILGQKVEFLVSFYNNEISEKSEIFDDQFSVERPDGSNFTLKIRSTKLEDSAMYFCASVQGPNQPQHFGDGTRLSIL.

This clone turned up a few times. The CDR3 region is CASSERDRGFDGYTF. The DNA for the CDR3 is TGTGCCAGCAGTGAAAGGGACAGGGGGTTCGATGGCTACACCTTC. The chain combines TRBV2 with TRBJ1-2; TRBD1 matches at 11 bases. Germline CDR1 and CDR2: SNHLY and FYNNEI. After removal of 2 bases from V and 6 bases from J, the junction contained 5 bases not matched to a gene. The CDR3 contains 15 residues.

The chain employs TRBV29-1 and TRBJ1-2, with 8 bases aligning to TRBD1. CDR1 and CDR2 from the germline V gene are SQVTM and ANQGSEA. This CDR3 has 15 residues. Germline trimming cut 1 base from V and 6 bases from J; bases unmatched to any gene: 10. CDR3 residues: CSVEGRGTGKNGYTF. CDR3 DNA: TGCAGCGTTGAAGGCCGGGGGACAGGAAAGAATGGCTACACCTTC.

The chain uses TRBV5-1 and TRBJ2-7, with D perhaps TRBD2 (6 bases). V gave up 2 bases and J gave up 6 bases, with 18 bases separating them. The CDR3 runs 15 residues. Per the germline V gene, CDR1 is SGHRS and CDR2 is YFSETQ. CDR3 protein: CASSFAAGGAGEQYF. As DNA, the CDR3 is TGCGCCAGCAGCTTCGCGGCCGGAGGGGCTGGCGAGCAGTACTTC.

The chain carries TRBV4-1 and TRBJ1-6; no clear D gene. The germline V gene encodes CDR1 MGHRA and CDR2 YSYEKL. The length of the CDR3 is 18 residues. V gave up 8 bases and J gave up 0 bases, with 20 bases separating them. CDR3 bases: TGCGCCAGCCACCTTTCCGGGTCGGTAAGCTCCTATAATTCACCCCTCCACTTT. Protein sequence: CASHLSGSVSSYNSPLHF.

Here the CDR3 DNA reads TGCGCCAGCAGCGTAGAGACTAGCGGGAGGAATGAGCAGTTCTTC. This translates into CASSVETSGRNEQFF. The rearrangement uses TRBV5-1 and TRBJ2-1; 13 bases fit TRBD2. The germline CDR1 and CDR2 sequences are SGHRS and YFSETQ. Losses at the gene ends were 4 bases for V and 7 bases for J; bases not matched to a gene: 5. The CDR3 spans 15 residues.

The V and J genes are TRBV6-9 and TRBJ1-3, with 7 nucleotides matching TRBD1. The V gene's germline CDR1 is MNHGY and CDR2 SVAAGI. The CDR3 length is 15 residues. Trimming took 4 bases from V and 2 from J; bases not matched to a gene: 5. CDR3 loop: CASSFFQGAGNTIYF. In DNA form, the CDR3 reads TGTGCCAGCAGTTTTTTTCAGGGGGCTGGAAACACCATATATTTT.

This chain joins TRBV7-9 and TRBJ2-1; perhaps TRBD1 as D (6 bases). This CDR3 has 15 amino acids. Trimming removed 5 bases at V and 0 bases at J, with 11 bases between. Germline assignment: CDR1 SEHNR and CDR2 FQNEAQ (reference sequence). The CDR3 region has the DNA TGTGCCAGCAGCCCCAGGGGAAGCTCCTACAATGAGCAGTTCTTC. It is translated as CASSPRGSSYNEQFF.

The rearrangement uses TRBV18 and TRBJ2-1; 10 nucleotides agree with TRBD2. V lost 1 base, J lost 10 bases, and 1 base stayed unmatched. Per the germline V gene, CDR1 is KGHSH and CDR2 is LQKENI. The CDR3 sequence is 13 residues long. The CDR3 loop is CASSPLAGGEQFF. CDR3 nucleotide sequence: TGTGCCAGCTCACCACTAGCGGGGGGCGAGCAGTTCTTC.

The gene calls are TRBV12-5 and TRBJ1-1, with unresolved D. The CDR3 extends over 13 amino acids. Between the trimmed V and J ends, which lost 3 bases and 3 bases, there was a span of 8 bases. Germline assignment: CDR1 LGHNT and CDR2 FRNRAP. The CDR3 DNA follows: TGTGCTAGTGGTTTCAGGCCGGACACTGAAGCTTTCTTT. Residues: CASGFRPDTEAFF.

This clone has a single count. The V and J genes are TRBV4-1 and TRBJ2-7; tentatively, D is TRBD2 (6 bases). This CDR3 has 15 amino acids. V was shortened by 0 bases and J by 1 base, with 10 bases between the two germline ends. Germline V gene lookup returns CDR1 MGHRA and CDR2 YSYEKL. In DNA, the CDR3 is TGCGCCAGCAGCCAAGATGATGCGGGGTCCTACGAGCAGTACTTC. It encodes CASSQDDAGSYEQYF.

The table lists this clone with a count of one. The junction shows a germline mismatch at one end, possibly a read error. This same CDR3 is encoded by further DNA sequences in the sample. DNA of the CDR3: TGTGCCAGCAGTGACCAGACTGCAGATACACAGTATTTT. Translating gives CASSDQTADTQYF. This chain uses TRBV6-1 with TRBJ2-3, with D hard to call. This CDR3 contains 13 residues. CDR1 MNHNS and CDR2 SASEGT come from the germline V gene.

The chain carries TRBV5-1 and TRBJ2-7; TRBD1 matches 7 bases. CDR1 SGHRS and CDR2 YFSETQ come from the germline V gene. The CDR3 spans 15 residues. Losses at the gene ends were 4 bases for V and 1 base for J; bases not matched to a gene: 8. As DNA, the CDR3 is TGCGCCAGCAGCCCCGGACGGGACAGATCCTACGAGCAGTACTTC. Translated: CASSPGRDRSYEQYF.

This clone was seen a handful of times. The gene calls are TRBV6-6 and TRBJ1-5; D may be TRBD1 (6 bases). The CDR3 extends over 14 amino acids. Germline V lookup: CDR1 MNHNY, CDR2 SVGAGI (reference sequence). Trimming shortened V by 3 bases and J by 4 bases, and 10 bases separated the two germline ends. The CDR3 region is CASSYKGTNQPQHF. CDR3 in DNA: TGTGCCAGCAGTTATAAGGGGACAAATCAGCCCCAGCATTTT.

Here the CDR3 DNA reads TGTGCCAGCTCACCGGACAGGGTCCAAGGAACAGGGGCCAACGTCCTGACTTTC. This gives the protein CASSPDRVQGTGANVLTF. The genes are TRBV18 and TRBJ2-6; 8 positions match TRBD1. Trimming removed 3 bases from V and 4 bases from J; junction bases left unmatched: 11. Germline CDR1 reads KGHSH; CDR2 reads LQKENI. This CDR3 region has 18 residues.

This clone was recorded a few times. J is TRBJ1-1 and V is TRBV7-9; D is undetermined. Per germline, CDR1 SEHNR and CDR2 FQNEAQ (reference sequence). The V end was cut by 2 bases, the J end by 6 bases, with 10 bases between. The CDR3 contains 13 residues. CDR3 loop: CASSLSRRAEAFF. The CDR3 DNA sequence: TGTGCCAGCAGCTTATCCAGGCGGGCTGAAGCTTTCTTT.

The chain combines TRBV24-1 with TRBJ1-5, with D maybe TRBD1 (5 bases). The CDR3 loop spans 14 amino acids. Trimming took 7 bases from V and 3 from J, leaving 12 bases between them. The germline V gene encodes CDR1 KGHDR and CDR2 SFDVKD. As DNA, the CDR3 is TGTGCCACCAGCGTAACAGGTACCAATCAGCCCCAGCATTTT. Amino acid sequence: CATSVTGTNQPQHF.

This clone appeared a few times. CDR3 DNA sequence: TGTGCCAGCAGTTTCGGGGGGACTGAAGCTTTCTTT. It codes for CASSFGGTEAFF. The V and J genes are TRBV12-3 or TRBV12-4 and TRBJ1-1, with D tentatively TRBD1 (5 bases). The CDR3 contains 12 residues. Trimming pared 3 bases from V and 5 bases from J, leaving 7 bases between.

The count of this clone is one. The gene calls are TRBV21-1 and TRBJ1-1; the DNA was not used to check the table's D call, TRBD1. TRBV21-1 is classified as a pseudogene. The CDR3 is made up of 17 amino acids. The DNA for the CDR3 is TGTGCCAGCAGCAAGGGACAGGGGGCGAAGCCGAACACTGAAGCTTTCTTT. Protein sequence: CASSKGQGAKPNTEAFF.

The chain recombines TRBV9 with TRBJ1-4, with 8 bases fitting TRBD1. Germline assignment: CDR1 SGDLS and CDR2 YYNGEE. The V and J ends lost 4 bases and 5 bases, in that order; junction bases with no gene match: 10. CDR3 length: 16 residues. The CDR3 reads CASSPGTGNQNEKLFF. The CDR3 region has the DNA TGTGCCAGCAGCCCGGGGACAGGAAACCAAAATGAAAAACTGTTTTTT. Complete variable domain (other parts from reference TRBV9 and TRBJ1-4): DSGVTQTPKHLITATGQRVTLRCSPRSGDLSVYWYQQSLDQGLQFLIQYYNGEERAKGNILERFSAQQFPDLHSELNLSSLELGDSALYFCASSPGTGNQNEKLFFGSGTQLSVL.

This rearrangement joins TRBV5-8 to TRBJ1-2, with D tentatively TRBD1 (6 bases). The CDR3 covers 18 residues. Germline-derived CDR1 and CDR2 are SGHTS and YDEGEE. Trimming stripped 4 bases from V and 6 bases from J, with 28 bases between. For the CDR3, the DNA is TGTGCCAGCAGCCCGGGGTTAACCGGGACATCACTTTTAAATGGCTACACCTTC. This sequence encodes CASSPGLTGTSLLNGYTF.

J is TRBJ2-7 and V is TRBV2; 8 bases agree with TRBD1. Germline loops: CDR1 SNHLY, CDR2 FYNNEI. This CDR3 has 15 amino acids. V was pared by 2 bases and J by 1 base, with 4 bases of the junction left unmatched. The CDR3 loop is CASSESRTGSYEQYF. The CDR3 DNA follows: TGTGCCAGCAGTGAAAGTAGGACAGGGTCCTACGAGCAGTACTTC.

The rearrangement links TRBV12-3 or TRBV12-4 to TRBJ1-1; D is undetermined. The CDR3 consists of 13 residues. The V and J ends lost 9 bases and 4 bases respectively, with 15 bases between them. The CDR3 region is CASKAAWGTEAFF. In DNA form, the CDR3 reads TGTGCCAGTAAAGCGGCCTGGGGCACTGAAGCTTTCTTT.

The chain carries TRBV18 and TRBJ1-1; 7 nucleotides agree with TRBD1. Germline loops: CDR1 KGHSH, CDR2 LQKENI. V shed 1 base, J shed 0 bases, and the junction held 5 bases outside the gene matches. The CDR3 covers 16 residues. The DNA for the CDR3 is TGTGCCAGCTCACCACGACAGGGCCTCATGAACACTGAAGCTTTCTTT. This gives the protein CASSPRQGLMNTEAFF.